Following are 16 T cell receptor beta chains from one sample sequenced in a study of T-cell memory formation after mild COVID-19. TCRdb reanalysed the 5' RACE reads using MiXCR and keeps one entry per CDR3 protein. The data contain about 160,000 distinct CDR3 sequences, roughly 28% of them singletons. Material: PBMCs or a T cell subset sorted from them (not recorded which). Receptors were obtained from an adult woman who had mild COVID-19 (a few samples of this study predate the infection). Cell type and time point are not known.

To note about this clonotype: Mismatch with germline at one junction end may stem from a read error. This chain uses TRBV7-7 with TRBJ2-5, with 9 bases identical to TRBD1. This CDR3 is 14 amino acids long. Germline CDR1 and CDR2: SSHAT and FNYEAQ (reference sequence). Written as DNA, the CDR3 is TGTGCTAGCAGCGTTGGACAGGGGCGAGAGACCCAGTACTTC. It yields the protein CASSVGQGRETQYF.

The sample holds a few counts of this clonotype. V usage is TRBV29-1 and J usage is TRBJ2-7, with D possibly TRBD1 on 6 matching bases. V was clipped by 3 bases and J by 2 bases, with 14 bases between them. CDR3 length: 14 residues. Germline-derived CDR1 and CDR2 are SQVTM and ANQGSEA. Written as DNA, the CDR3 is TGCAGCGTTGAGGGGGCCTCCTACCCCTACGAGCAGTACTTC. This encodes CSVEGASYPYEQYF.

The chain joins TRBV5-1 to TRBJ1-4, with 7 nucleotides matching TRBD1. This CDR3 contains 16 residues. Germline trimming cut 3 bases from V and 0 bases from J; bases unmatched to any gene: 5. Looked up from germline, CDR1 is SGHRS and CDR2 is YFSETQ. The CDR3 nucleotides read TGCGCCAGCAGCTCAAACAGGGGTCCAACTAATGAAAAACTGTTTTTT. Translating gives CASSSNRGPTNEKLFF.

This CDR3 reads CASSPIKVSNEQFF. The CDR3 DNA follows: TGTGCCAGCAGCCCGATCAAGGTTTCCAATGAGCAGTTCTTC. V gene TRBV7-8 combines with J gene TRBJ2-1; D unclear. Trimming took off 5 bases at V and 6 bases at J, with 14 bases between the two ends. The germline V gene encodes CDR1 SGHVS and CDR2 FQNEAQ. The CDR3 consists of 14 residues. The complete variable domain, with remaining parts taken from reference TRBV7-8 and TRBJ2-1, reads GAGVSQSPRYKVAKRGQDVALRCDPISGHVSLFWYQQALGQGPEFLTYFQNEAQLDKSGLPSDRFFAERPEGSVSTLKIQRTQQEDSAVYLCASSPIKVSNEQFFGPGTRLTVL.

This clonotype was counted ten times or more. The J gene is TRBJ2-1, the V gene TRBV7-9; D perhaps matches TRBD1 (6 bases). CDR1 SEHNR and CDR2 FQNEAQ come from the germline V gene (reference sequence). V was pared by 4 bases and J by 6 bases, with 22 bases between. The CDR3 consists of 17 residues. CDR3 coding DNA: TGTGCCAGCAGCTCCTGGGAACAGGGACCAGGACCCAATGAGCAGTTCTTC. Amino acids: CASSSWEQGPGPNEQFF.

Only a few counts were recorded for this clonotype. The chain joins TRBV19 to TRBJ1-1; D unresolved. Germline-derived CDR1 and CDR2 are LNHDA and SQIVND (reference sequence). Trimming stripped 10 bases from V and 3 bases from J, with 12 bases between. This CDR3 is 12 amino acids long. Here the CDR3 DNA reads TGTGCCACCTCCGGACGGTACACTGAAGCTTTCTTT. Translated, it gives CATSGRYTEAFF.

In its sample, this clonotype was seen once. The chain recombines TRBV29-1 with TRBJ1-2; D ambiguous. The CDR3 covers 13 residues. The V gene lost 0 bases and the J gene lost 8 bases, with 13 bases spanning the gap. CDR1 and CDR2 from the germline V gene are SQVTM and ANQGSEA. The CDR3 DNA follows: TGCAGCGTTGAAGATCTTCGGGCGTCCGGCTACACCTTC. It encodes CSVEDLRASGYTF.

The chain joins TRBV20-1 to TRBJ2-3; 7 bases line up with TRBD2. In germline, CDR1 is DFQATT, CDR2 SNEGSKA (reference sequence). The CDR3 is 16 amino acids. The junction had 12 bases not matched to a gene; V was cut back by 6 bases and J by 0 bases. CDR3 coding DNA: TGCAGTGCGGTCAGCGGGAACGTGGGTAGCACAGATACGCAGTATTTT. Its translation is CSAVSGNVGSTDTQYF.

The J gene is TRBJ1-3, the V gene TRBV3-1; D gene uncertain. CDR3 length equals 15 residues. Between the trimmed V and J ends, which lost 0 bases and 0 bases, there was a span of 6 bases. From germline, CDR1 is LGHDT and CDR2 YNNKEL (reference sequence). The CDR3 reads CASSQDRLSGNTIYF. The DNA of the CDR3 is TGTGCCAGCAGCCAAGACCGCCTCTCTGGAAACACCATATATTTT.

The sample holds one count of this clonotype. The rearrangement uses TRBV4-1 and TRBJ2-7; D may be TRBD2 (6 bases). Germline V gene lookup returns CDR1 MGHRA and CDR2 YSYEKL. V lost 0 bases to trimming and J lost 5 bases, with 14 bases between them. This CDR3 has 15 amino acids. The CDR3 protein is CASSQDMGGVNEQYF. CDR3 nucleotide sequence: TGCGCCAGCAGCCAAGACATGGGGGGAGTGAACGAGCAGTACTTC.

The chain carries TRBV5-1 and TRBJ1-5, with a possible D match to TRBD1 (5 bases). The ends were cut back, 0 bases at V and 4 bases at J, with 11 bases in the middle. Germline lookup yields CDR1 SGHRS and CDR2 YFSETQ. The CDR3 contains 15 residues. CDR3 region: CASSLAGTPNQPQHF. The CDR3 DNA is TGCGCCAGCAGCTTGGCCGGGACCCCTAATCAGCCCCAGCATTTT.

The V call is TRBV6-1, the J call TRBJ2-7; 10 positions match TRBD1. Germline-derived CDR1 and CDR2 are MNHNS and SASEGT. V dropped 6 bases and J dropped 6; count of bases not matched to a gene: 5. CDR3 length equals 13 residues. The CDR3 region is CASRGDRGSEQYF. The CDR3 region has the DNA TGTGCCAGCAGGGGGGACAGGGGCTCCGAGCAGTACTTC.

The rearrangement links TRBV20-1 to TRBJ2-2, with D perhaps matching TRBD2 (6 bases). V lost 3 bases to trimming and J lost 6 bases, with 14 bases between them. Germline-derived CDR1 and CDR2 are DFQATT and SNEGSKA (reference sequence). This CDR3 is built from 14 residues. The CDR3 sequence: CSASDLARPGELFF. Here the CDR3 DNA reads TGCAGTGCTAGTGACCTAGCGAGACCCGGGGAGCTGTTTTTT.

The V gene is TRBV19, the J gene TRBJ2-7, with D perhaps TRBD2 (5 bases). Trimming took off 3 bases at V and 7 bases at J, with 10 bases between the two ends. The CDR3 spans 12 residues. Germline assignment: CDR1 LNHDA and CDR2 SQIVND (reference sequence). The CDR3 is CASSITREEQYF. The CDR3 DNA follows: TGTGCCAGTAGTATCACGAGGGAAGAGCAGTACTTC.

The chain has TRBV7-9 and TRBJ2-7; D gene uncertain. The V end was cut by 3 bases, the J end by 1 base, with 10 bases between. The CDR3 has 14 amino acids. The V gene's germline CDR1 is SEHNR and CDR2 FQNEAQ (reference sequence). CDR3 protein: CASSFPAASYEQYF. The CDR3 region has the DNA TGTGCCAGCAGCTTCCCAGCCGCGTCCTACGAGCAGTACTTC. The full variable domain, in which reference TRBV7-9 and TRBJ2-7 provide the parts outside the CDR3, is DTGVSQNPRHKITKRGQNVTFRCDPISEHNRLYWYRQTLGQGPEFLTYFQNEAQLEKSRLLSDRFSAERPKGSFSTLEIQRTEQGDSAMYLCASSFPAASYEQYFGPGTRLTVT.

This clonotype was counted a few times. The chain joins TRBV6-4 to TRBJ1-5, with TRBD1 identical over 10 bases. The CDR3 length is 18 residues. Unmatched junction bases numbered 11, after V lost 2 bases and J lost 4 bases. Germline V lookup: CDR1 MRHNA, CDR2 SNTAGT. CDR3 sequence reads: CASSDPTSLGQGNQPQHF. CDR3 DNA: TGTGCCAGCAGTGACCCGACGTCACTGGGACAGGGGAATCAGCCCCAGCATTTT.